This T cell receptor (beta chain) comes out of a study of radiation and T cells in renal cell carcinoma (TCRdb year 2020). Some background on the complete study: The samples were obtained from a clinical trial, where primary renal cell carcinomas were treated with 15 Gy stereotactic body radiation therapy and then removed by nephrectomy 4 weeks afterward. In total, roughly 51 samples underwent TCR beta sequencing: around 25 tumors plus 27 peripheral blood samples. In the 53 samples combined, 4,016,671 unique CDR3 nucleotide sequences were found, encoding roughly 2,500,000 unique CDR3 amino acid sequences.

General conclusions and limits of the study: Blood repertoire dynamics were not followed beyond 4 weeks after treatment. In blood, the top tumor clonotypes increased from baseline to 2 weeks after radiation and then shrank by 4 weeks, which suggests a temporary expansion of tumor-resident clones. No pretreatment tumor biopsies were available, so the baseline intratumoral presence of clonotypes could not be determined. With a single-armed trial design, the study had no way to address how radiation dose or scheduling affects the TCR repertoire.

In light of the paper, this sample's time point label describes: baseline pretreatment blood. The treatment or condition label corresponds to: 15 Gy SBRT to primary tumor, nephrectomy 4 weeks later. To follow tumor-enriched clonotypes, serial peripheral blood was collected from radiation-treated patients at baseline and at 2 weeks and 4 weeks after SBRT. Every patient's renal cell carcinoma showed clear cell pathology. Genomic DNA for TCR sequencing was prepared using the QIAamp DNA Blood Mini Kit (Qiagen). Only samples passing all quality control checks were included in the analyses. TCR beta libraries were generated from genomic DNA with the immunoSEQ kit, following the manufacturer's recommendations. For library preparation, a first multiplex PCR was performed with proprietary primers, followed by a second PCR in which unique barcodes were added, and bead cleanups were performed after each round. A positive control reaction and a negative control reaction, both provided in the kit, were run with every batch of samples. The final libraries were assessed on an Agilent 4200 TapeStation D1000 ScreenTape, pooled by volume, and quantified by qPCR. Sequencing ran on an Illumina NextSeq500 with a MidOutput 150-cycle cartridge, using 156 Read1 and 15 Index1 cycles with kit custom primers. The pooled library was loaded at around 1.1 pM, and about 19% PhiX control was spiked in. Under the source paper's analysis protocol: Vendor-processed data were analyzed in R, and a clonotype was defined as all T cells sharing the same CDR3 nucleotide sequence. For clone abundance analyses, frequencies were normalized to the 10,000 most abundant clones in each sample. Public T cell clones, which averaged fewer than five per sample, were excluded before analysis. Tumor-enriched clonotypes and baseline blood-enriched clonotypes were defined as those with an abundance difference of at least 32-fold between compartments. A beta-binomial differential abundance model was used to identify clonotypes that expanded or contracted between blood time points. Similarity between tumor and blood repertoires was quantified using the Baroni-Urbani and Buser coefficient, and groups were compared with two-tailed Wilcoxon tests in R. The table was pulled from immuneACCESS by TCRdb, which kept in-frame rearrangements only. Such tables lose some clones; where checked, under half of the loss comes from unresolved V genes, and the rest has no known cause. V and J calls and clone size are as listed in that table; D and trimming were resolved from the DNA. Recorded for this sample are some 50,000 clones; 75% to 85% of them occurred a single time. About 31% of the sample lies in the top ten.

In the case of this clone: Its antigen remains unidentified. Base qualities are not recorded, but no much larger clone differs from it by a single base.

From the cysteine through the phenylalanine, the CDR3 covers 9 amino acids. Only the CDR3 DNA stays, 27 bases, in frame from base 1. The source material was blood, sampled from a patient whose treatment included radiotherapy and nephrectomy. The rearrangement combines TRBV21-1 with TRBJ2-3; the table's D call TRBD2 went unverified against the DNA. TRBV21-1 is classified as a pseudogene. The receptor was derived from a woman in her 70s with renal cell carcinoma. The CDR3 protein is CGGEDTQYF. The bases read TGCGGGGGGGAAGATACGCAGTATTTT.